This T cell receptor (beta chain) was recovered during a study of shared clonotypes between healthy human individuals. V was pared by 7 bases and J by 5 bases, with 8 bases between. This CDR3 is built from 11 residues. The germline V gene has CDR1 MDHEN and CDR2 SYDVKM. This table comes from immunoSEQ multiplex PCR, and its TCRdb copy is limited to in-frame clones, with some not included. In the table there are fewer than 600,000 clones, roughly three quarters of which are singletons. This clone was recorded at least ten times. The chain links TRBV28 to TRBJ1-2; no reliable D call. This receptor was identified in a woman aged 40 to 50 in good health. Some clones in this sample may be carry-over from other donors' samples. Sequencing was carried out using PBMCs. The CDR3 loop is CASTSWYGYTF. In DNA, the CDR3 is TGTGCCAGCACCTCCTGGTATGGCTACACCTTC.